This T cell receptor (beta chain) emerged from a study of T cells in Graves' hyperthyroidism and ophthalmopathy. Isolation of PBMCs was performed on around 9.4 ml fresh peripheral blood. TCR beta CDR3 sequences were amplified from RNA transcripts. The HTBI set primed first-round TCR CDR3 RT-PCR. TCRdb passed the multiplex PCR reads through MiXCR, listing each CDR3 protein once. Here the sample spans 250,000 to 350,000 distinct CDR3 sequences, about a sixth being singletons. The receptor was derived from a woman in her sixties or seventies with Graves' ophthalmopathy. Specimen: blood.

CDR3 sequence: CSANIPPGYTEAFF. CDR3 coding DNA: TGCAGTGCTAACATCCCTCCAGGGTACACTGAAGCTTTCTTT. The V call is TRBV20-1, the J call TRBJ1-1; perhaps TRBD1 as D (5 bases). CDR3 length: 14 amino acids. The V gene's germline CDR1 is DFQATT and CDR2 SNEGSKA (reference sequence). V lost 4 bases, J lost 3 bases, and 15 bases lay in between.